The 12 T cell receptor beta chains reported below all come from one sample, sequenced in a study of cytomegalovirus exposure and HLA in healthy donors. PCR amplification relied on 60 Vbeta primers (plus 13 Jbeta primers). Generated by immunoSEQ multiplex PCR, the TCRdb table keeps only in-frame clones and is missing some. The data contain tens of thousands of clones, approximately 84% of them singletons. The specimen was PBMCs. The receptors were sampled from a man in his forties or fifties in good health and CMV-seronegative.

The CDR3 nucleotides are TGCAGCGTCGCGGGGGAGGATGGCTACACCTTC. This codes for CSVAGEDGYTF. The gene calls are TRBV29-1 and TRBJ1-2; tentatively, D is TRBD1 (5 bases). Deletions cut 6 bases from V and 6 bases from J, with 11 bases between. The CDR3 is made up of 11 amino acids. Germline-derived CDR1 and CDR2 are SQVTM and ANQGSEA.

This rearrangement joins TRBV5-1 to TRBJ2-1, with a weak D call TRBD1 (6 bases). Germline CDR1 is SGHRS and CDR2 is YFSETQ. There are 17 residues in the CDR3. The ends were cut back, 1 base at V and 4 bases at J, with 18 bases in the middle. In nucleotides, the CDR3 is TGCGCCAGCAGCTTGTGGGGGCCCGGACAGCTTTACAATGAGCAGTTCTTC. Translation: CASSLWGPGQLYNEQFF. Complete variable domain (other parts from reference TRBV5-1 and TRBJ2-1): KAGVTQTPRYLIKTRGQQVTLSCSPISGHRSVSWYQQTPGQGLQFLFEYFSETQRNKGNFPGRFSGRQFSNSRSEMNVSTLELGDSALYLCASSLWGPGQLYNEQFFGPGTRLTVL.

The chain is built from TRBV7-9 and TRBJ2-3; TRBD2 is a possible D gene (7 bases). Germline assignment: CDR1 SEHNR and CDR2 FQNEAQ (reference sequence). This CDR3 has 13 residues. V was clipped by 3 bases and J by 6 bases, with 10 bases between them. Here the CDR3 DNA reads TGTGCCAGCAGCTTCAGGGGAGGGGATACGCAGTATTTT. As protein: CASSFRGGDTQYF.

A single count supports this clone. The V and J genes are TRBV28 and TRBJ1-2, with TRBD1 as a possible D gene (6 bases). Germline loops: CDR1 MDHEN, CDR2 SYDVKM. The CDR3 has 16 residues. V shed 5 bases and J shed 2 bases, with 18 bases lying between them. CDR3 loop: CASSGSGAIPNYGYTF. CDR3 nucleotide sequence: TGTGCCAGCAGTGGATCAGGGGCGATCCCCAACTATGGCTACACCTTC.

This clone appeared a few times. This chain uses TRBV5-1 with TRBJ1-2, with a weak D call TRBD1 (6 bases). Trimming left V 4 bases short and J 1 base short, with 17 bases between. CDR1 and CDR2 from the germline V gene are SGHRS and YFSETQ. This CDR3 contains 16 residues. The chain's CDR3 is CASSETGTRNNYGYTF. The CDR3 DNA follows: TGCGCCAGCAGCGAGACCGGGACACGGAATAACTATGGCTACACCTTC.

This chain uses TRBV18 with TRBJ2-7, with D unclear. The CDR3 runs to 16 residues. CDR1 is KGHSH and CDR2 is LQKENI in the germline V gene. The V end lost 1 base, the J end lost 5 bases, and 18 bases lay between the germline ends. The CDR3 DNA reads TGTGCCAGCTCACCACGTGAAGCTCTCCTGGTCGACGAGCAGTACTTC. Translating gives CASSPREALLVDEQYF.

The chain carries TRBV9 and TRBJ2-1; 10 bases align to TRBD1. J was trimmed by 10 bases and V by 3 bases; bases with no gene match: 10. This CDR3 region has 15 residues. The germline CDR1 and CDR2 sequences are SGDLS and YYNGEE. The CDR3 is CASSDGTGELKEQFF. The CDR3 DNA reads as TGTGCCAGCAGCGACGGGACAGGGGAATTGAAGGAGCAGTTCTTC. Combining the CDR3 with reference TRBV9 and TRBJ2-1 gives the whole variable domain DSGVTQTPKHLITATGQRVTLRCSPRSGDLSVYWYQQSLDQGLQFLIQYYNGEERAKGNILERFSAQQFPDLHSELNLSSLELGDSALYFCASSDGTGELKEQFFGPGTRLTVL.

The chain is built from TRBV11-2 and TRBJ1-3; possible D gene TRBD1, 6 bases. The CDR3 extends over 14 amino acids. The V and J ends lost 0 bases and 4 bases respectively, with 7 bases between them. Germline CDR1 and CDR2: SGHAT and FQNNGV. The CDR3 sequence is CASSLDRGGNTIYF. Here the CDR3 DNA reads TGTGCCAGCAGCTTAGACAGGGGCGGAAACACCATATATTTT.

This clone was counted a single time. This chain joins TRBV15 and TRBJ2-2; 10 nucleotides align to TRBD1. The V segment lost 1 base and the J segment 7 bases; nucleotides outside the gene matches: 12. This CDR3 is built from 18 residues. Germline V lookup: CDR1 LNHNV, CDR2 YYDKDF (reference sequence). CDR3 DNA sequence: TGTGCCACCAGCAGAGGTTCTTGGGGGGACAGGGGAAGCGGGGAGCTGTTTTTT. It encodes CATSRGSWGDRGSGELFF.

The V and J genes are TRBV4-1 and TRBJ1-2; a possible D gene is TRBD1 (5 bases). V was cut by 6 bases and J by 8 bases, with 16 bases left in between. The CDR3 is made up of 13 amino acids. Germline-derived CDR1 and CDR2 are MGHRA and YSYEKL. In DNA, the CDR3 is TGCGCCAGCAGAACCGACGGGGGGAGAGGCTACACCTTC. Encoded protein: CASRTDGGRGYTF.

This clone has a handful of counts. V gene TRBV6-1 combines with J gene TRBJ2-2; no definite D call. Per the germline V gene, CDR1 is MNHNS and CDR2 is SASEGT. The CDR3 contains 12 residues. The ends were cut back, 5 bases at V and 8 bases at J, with 9 bases in the middle. The CDR3 DNA follows: TGTGCCAGCAGTCGAACGACAGGGGAGCTGTTTTTT. Its protein is CASSRTTGELFF.

This clone is a singleton in its sample. The same CDR3 also results from other DNA sequences found in this sample. The chain combines TRBV7-8 with TRBJ2-7; 7 nucleotides line up with TRBD1. The germline gives CDR1 SGHVS, CDR2 FQNEAQ. CDR3 length: 14 amino acids. Unmatched junction bases numbered 5, after V lost 1 base and J lost 5 bases. The CDR3 loop is CASSLVETGNEQYF. The CDR3 DNA follows: TGTGCCAGCAGCTTAGTTGAGACAGGGAACGAGCAGTACTTC.